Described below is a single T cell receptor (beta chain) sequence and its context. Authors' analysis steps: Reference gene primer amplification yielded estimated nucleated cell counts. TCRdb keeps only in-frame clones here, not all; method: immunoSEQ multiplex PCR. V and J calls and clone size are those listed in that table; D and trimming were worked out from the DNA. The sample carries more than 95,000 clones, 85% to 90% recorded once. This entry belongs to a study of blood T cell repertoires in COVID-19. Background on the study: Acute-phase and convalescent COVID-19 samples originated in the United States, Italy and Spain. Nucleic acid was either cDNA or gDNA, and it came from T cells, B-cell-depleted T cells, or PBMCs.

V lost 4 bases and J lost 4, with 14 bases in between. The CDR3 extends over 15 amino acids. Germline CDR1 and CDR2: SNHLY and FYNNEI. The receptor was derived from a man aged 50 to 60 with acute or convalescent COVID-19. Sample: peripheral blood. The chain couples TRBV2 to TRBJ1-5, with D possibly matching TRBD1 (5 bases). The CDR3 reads CASSVSSGGNQPQHF. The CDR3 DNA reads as TGTGCCAGCAGTGTATCCTCGGGGGGGAATCAGCCCCAGCATTTT.